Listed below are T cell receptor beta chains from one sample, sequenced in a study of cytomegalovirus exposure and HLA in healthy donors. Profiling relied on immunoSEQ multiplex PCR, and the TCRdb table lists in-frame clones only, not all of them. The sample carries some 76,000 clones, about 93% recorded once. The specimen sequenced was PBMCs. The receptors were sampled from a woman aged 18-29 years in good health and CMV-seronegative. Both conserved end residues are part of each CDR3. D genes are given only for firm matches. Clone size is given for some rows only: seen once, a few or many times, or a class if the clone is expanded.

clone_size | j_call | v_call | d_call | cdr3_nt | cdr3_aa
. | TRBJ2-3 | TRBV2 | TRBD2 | TGTGCCAGCAGGGGGCTAGCGGGAGTTAGTGGCACAGATACGCAGTATTTT | CASRGLAGVSGTDTQYF
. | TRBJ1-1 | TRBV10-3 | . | TGTGCCATCAGTGAACGGACAGTTAACACTGAAGCTTTCTTT | CAISERTVNTEAFF
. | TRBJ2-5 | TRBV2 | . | TGTGCCAGTAGGGGAAACCAAGAGACCCAGTACTTC | CASRGNQETQYF
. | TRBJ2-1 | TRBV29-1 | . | TGCAGCGTTGTGGGCAGCGGCAAGTACAATGAGCAGTTCTTC | CSVVGSGKYNEQFF
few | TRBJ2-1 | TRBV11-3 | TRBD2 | TGTGCCAGCAGCTTAGAAGGACTAGCGGCCTACAATGAGCAGTTCTTC | CASSLEGLAAYNEQFF
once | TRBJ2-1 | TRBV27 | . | TGTGCCGTTCAGGCGTACTCCTACAATGAGCAGTTCTTC | CAVQAYSYNEQFF
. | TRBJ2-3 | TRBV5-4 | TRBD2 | TGTGCCAGCAGTATCCGGGAGGGCACAGATACGCAGTATTTT | CASSIREGTDTQYF
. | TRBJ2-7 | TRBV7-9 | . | TGTGCCAGCAGCTTAATGGACAGTAACTACGAGCAGTACTTC | CASSLMDSNYEQYF
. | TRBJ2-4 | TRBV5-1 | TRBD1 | TGCGCCAGCAGCCCTGGATCAGGGGGCGGAAACATTCAGTACTTC | CASSPGSGGGNIQYF
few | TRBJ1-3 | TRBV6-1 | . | TGTGCCAGCAGTGACAGCTTTCTTATAACCCCGGCGGACACCATATATTTT | CASSDSFLITPADTIYF
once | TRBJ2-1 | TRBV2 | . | TGTGCCAGACTGACTAGTGTCCCTAATGAGCAGTTCTTC | CARLTSVPNEQFF
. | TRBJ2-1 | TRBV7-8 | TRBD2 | TGTGCCAGCAGCTTAGTAACTAGCGGGGGCGTCTACAATGAGCAGTTCTTC | CASSLVTSGGVYNEQFF
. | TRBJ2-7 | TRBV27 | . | TGTGCCAGCAGTTTAGAGCAGGGGTATGAAAAGCAGTACTTC | CASSLEQGYEKQYF
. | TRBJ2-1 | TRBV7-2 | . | TGTGCCAGCAGCCTAGTTGGGGGGTTCACTTACAATGAGCAGTTCTTC | CASSLVGGFTYNEQFF
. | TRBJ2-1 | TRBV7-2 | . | TGTGCCAGCTTCAAGCAGGTTCTTTCCTACAATGAGCAGTTCTTC | CASFKQVLSYNEQFF
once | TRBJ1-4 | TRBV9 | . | TGTGCCAGCAGCTTGACAGGCTCCTGGGCAACTAATGAAAAACTGTTTTTT | CASSLTGSWATNEKLFF
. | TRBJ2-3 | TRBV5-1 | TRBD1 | TGCGCCAGCAGCGAGGGACAGTGGTTCCCAGATACGCAGTATTTT | CASSEGQWFPDTQYF
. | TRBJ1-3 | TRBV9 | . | TGTGCCAGCAGCGTAGAGGCCACAGGAGGGACTGGAAACACCATATATTTT | CASSVEATGGTGNTIYF
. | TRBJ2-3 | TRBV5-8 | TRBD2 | TGTGCCAGCAGCCGCGGGACTAGCCGGGGAAGGGTAGATACGCAGTATTTT | CASSRGTSRGRVDTQYF
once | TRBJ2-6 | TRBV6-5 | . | TGTGCCAGCAGTCCCCAGGGCGGGGCCAACGTCCTGACTTTC | CASSPQGGANVLTF
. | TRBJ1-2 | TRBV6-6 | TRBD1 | TGTGCCAGCAGTTACGGTGGACAGGGGGATGGCTACACCTTC | CASSYGGQGDGYTF
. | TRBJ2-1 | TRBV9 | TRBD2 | TGTGCCAGCAGCGGATCGACTAGCGGGAGATACAATGAGCAGTTCTTC | CASSGSTSGRYNEQFF
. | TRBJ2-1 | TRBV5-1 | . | TGCGCCAGCAGCTTGGGTCTCCTCTCCTACAATGAGCAGTTCTTC | CASSLGLLSYNEQFF
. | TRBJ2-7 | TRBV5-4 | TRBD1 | TGTGCCAGCAGCCGAACCGGGACAGGCCTTCTCGAGCAGTACTTC | CASSRTGTGLLEQYF
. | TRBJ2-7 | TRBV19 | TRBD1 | TGTGCCAGTAGTACAGCACAGGGGAACGAGCAGTACTTC | CASSTAQGNEQYF
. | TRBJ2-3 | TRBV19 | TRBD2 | TGTGCCAGTAGTAGGAGACTAGCGGGAGGGACAGATACGCAGTATTTT | CASSRRLAGGTDTQYF
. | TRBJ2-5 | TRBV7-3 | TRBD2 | TGTGCCAGCAGCTTAGATGGTAGCGGGAGGACAGAGACCCAGTACTTC | CASSLDGSGRTETQYF
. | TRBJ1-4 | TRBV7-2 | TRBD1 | TGTGCCAGCAGCCAGGACAGGCTTAATGAAAAACTGTTTTTT | CASSQDRLNEKLFF
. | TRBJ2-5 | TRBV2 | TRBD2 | TGTGCCAGCAGTGCGCCGACTAGCGACCACCAAGAGACCCAGTACTTC | CASSAPTSDHQETQYF
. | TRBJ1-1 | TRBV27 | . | TGTGCCAGCAGTTCCAGGACTCAAGCTTTCTTT | CASSSRTQAFF
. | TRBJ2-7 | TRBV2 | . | TGTGCCAGCAGTGATCTAGGGGCAGTCTACGAGCAGTACTTC | CASSDLGAVYEQYF
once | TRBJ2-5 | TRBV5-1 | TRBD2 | TGCGCCAGCAGCTCCCTAGCGGGAGGCCGCAAAGAGACCCAGTACTTC | CASSSLAGGRKETQYF
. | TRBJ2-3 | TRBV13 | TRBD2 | TGTGCCAGCAGCTCCCGGGACGGCGGGAGGGCCGAAGATACGCAGTATTTT | CASSSRDGGRAEDTQYF
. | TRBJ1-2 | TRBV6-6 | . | TGTGCCTCCTATACGCAGGGCGACTATGGCTACACCTTC | CASYTQGDYGYTF
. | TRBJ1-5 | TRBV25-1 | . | TGTGCCAGCAGTCGGTCGGGAGATAATCAGCCCCAGCATTTT | CASSRSGDNQPQHF
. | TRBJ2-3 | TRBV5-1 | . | TGCGCCAGCAGCTACGGGTCCACAGATACGCAGTATTTT | CASSYGSTDTQYF
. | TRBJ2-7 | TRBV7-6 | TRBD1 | TGTGCCAGCAGCGCAAACAGGGGTTACGAGCAGTACTTC | CASSANRGYEQYF
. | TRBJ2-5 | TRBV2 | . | TGTGCCAGCAGTGAAGGGCTCGGGAAGGGTACCCAGTACTTC | CASSEGLGKGTQYF
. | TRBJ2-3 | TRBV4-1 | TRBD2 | TGCGCCAGCAGCCAAGCCGGACTAGTCACTGATACGCAGTATTTT | CASSQAGLVTDTQYF
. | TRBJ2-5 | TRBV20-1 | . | TGCAGTGCTAGCTTTCGGGAGACCCAGTACTTC | CSASFRETQYF
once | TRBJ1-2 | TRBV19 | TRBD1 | TGTGCCAGTAGTGGGGGACAGGTCCTCTATGGCTACACCTTC | CASSGGQVLYGYTF
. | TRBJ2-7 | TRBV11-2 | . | TGTGCCAGCAGCCAATCCCGCGGACAGTCGACCTACGAGCAGTACTTC | CASSQSRGQSTYEQYF
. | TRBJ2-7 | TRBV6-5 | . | TGTGCCAGCAGTTCCCCCAGGAGGGGAGACTACGAGCAGTACTTC | CASSSPRRGDYEQYF
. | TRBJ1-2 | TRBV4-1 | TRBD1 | TGCGCCAGCAGCCTCGCCCCTGGGACAGGGGGGTGGCACACCTTC | CASSLAPGTGGWHTF
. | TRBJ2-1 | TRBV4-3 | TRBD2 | TGCGCCAGCAGCCAAGATGGGGCGGGGGGCCCCTACAATGAGCAGTTCTTC | CASSQDGAGGPYNEQFF
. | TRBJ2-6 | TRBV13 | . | TGTGCCAGCAGCTCAGCAGTGGACTCGACCTCTGGGGCCAACGTCCTGACTTTC | CASSSAVDSTSGANVLTF
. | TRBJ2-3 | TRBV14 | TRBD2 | TGTGCCAGCAGCCAAGCAACCCTCTCTAGCGGGAGGTTCGATGCAGATACGCAGTATTTT | CASSQATLSSGRFDADTQYF
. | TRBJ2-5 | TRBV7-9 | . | TGTGCCAGCAGCTTTGTGGTAACAGGGCCACAAGAGACCCAGTACTTC | CASSFVVTGPQETQYF
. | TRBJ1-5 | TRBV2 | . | TGTGCCAGCAGTGACCGGACAGAAAATCAGCCCCAGCATTTT | CASSDRTENQPQHF
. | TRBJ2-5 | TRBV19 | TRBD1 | TGTGCCAGTAGTGTCTCCGGGACAGGTTTCCAAGAGACCCAGTACTTC | CASSVSGTGFQETQYF
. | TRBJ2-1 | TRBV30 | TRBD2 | TGTGCCTGGAGTGTACTTCATCTCGGGGGGGAGCAGTTCTTC | CAWSVLHLGGEQFF
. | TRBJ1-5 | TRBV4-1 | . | TGCGCCAGCAGCGTGACGTCGGATTTCAACAGTCAGCCCCAGCATTTT | CASSVTSDFNSQPQHF
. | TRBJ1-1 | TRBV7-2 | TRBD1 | TGTGCCAGCAGCTTGCAGGGGGCGAACACTGAAGCTTTCTTT | CASSLQGANTEAFF
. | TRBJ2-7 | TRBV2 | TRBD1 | TGTGCCAGCAGTGAGCCGGGACAGACCTACGAGCAGTACTTC | CASSEPGQTYEQYF
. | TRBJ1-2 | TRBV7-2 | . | TGTGCCAGCAGCTCCTTGGTCGGGGGCTACACCTTC | CASSSLVGGYTF
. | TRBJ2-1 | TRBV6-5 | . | TGTGCCAGCAGCCGACAGGTCTACAATGAGCAGTTCTTC | CASSRQVYNEQFF
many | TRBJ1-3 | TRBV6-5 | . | TGTGCCAGCAGGACCGGGTCTTCTGGAAACACCATATATTTT | CASRTGSSGNTIYF